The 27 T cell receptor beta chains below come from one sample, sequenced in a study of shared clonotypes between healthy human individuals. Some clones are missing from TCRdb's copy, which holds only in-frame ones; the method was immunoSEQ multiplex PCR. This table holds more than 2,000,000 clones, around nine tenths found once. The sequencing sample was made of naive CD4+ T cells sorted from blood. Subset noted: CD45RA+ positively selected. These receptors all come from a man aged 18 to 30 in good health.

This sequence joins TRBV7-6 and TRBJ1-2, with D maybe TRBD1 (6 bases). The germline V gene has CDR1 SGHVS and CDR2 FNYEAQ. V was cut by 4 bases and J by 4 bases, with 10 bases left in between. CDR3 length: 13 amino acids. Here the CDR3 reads CASSSTGTYGYTF. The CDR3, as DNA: TGTGCCAGCAGCTCGACAGGTACCTATGGCTACACCTTC. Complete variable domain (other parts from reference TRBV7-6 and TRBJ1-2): GAGVSQSPRYKVTKRGQDVALRCDPISGHVSLYWYRQALGQGPEFLTYFNYEAQQDKSGLPNDRFSAERPEGSISTLTIQRTEQRDSAMYRCASSSTGTYGYTFGSGTRLTVV.

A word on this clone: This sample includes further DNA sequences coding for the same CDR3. In DNA form, the CDR3 reads TGTGCCATCAGTGAGTCAGGCGGGTACAATGAGCAGTTCTTC. It is translated as CAISESGGYNEQFF. The chain carries TRBV10-3 and TRBJ2-1; D is perhaps TRBD2 (5 bases). CDR3 size: 14 residues. Germline assignment: CDR1 ENHRY and CDR2 SYGVKD. V lost 0 bases and J 4 bases, leaving 7 bases between the germline ends.

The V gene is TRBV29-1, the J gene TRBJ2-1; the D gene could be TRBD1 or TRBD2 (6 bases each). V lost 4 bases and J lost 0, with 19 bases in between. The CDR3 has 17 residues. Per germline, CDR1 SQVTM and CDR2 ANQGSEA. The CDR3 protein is CSVAGEDDRSSYNEQFF. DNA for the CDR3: TGCAGCGTTGCAGGGGAGGATGACAGGAGCTCCTACAATGAGCAGTTCTTC.

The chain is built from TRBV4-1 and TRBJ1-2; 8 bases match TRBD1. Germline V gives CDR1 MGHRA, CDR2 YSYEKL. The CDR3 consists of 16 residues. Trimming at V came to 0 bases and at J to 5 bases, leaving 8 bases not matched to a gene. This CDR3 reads CASSQEFAGGWYGYTF. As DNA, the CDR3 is TGCGCCAGCAGCCAAGAGTTCGCAGGGGGCTGGTATGGCTACACCTTC.

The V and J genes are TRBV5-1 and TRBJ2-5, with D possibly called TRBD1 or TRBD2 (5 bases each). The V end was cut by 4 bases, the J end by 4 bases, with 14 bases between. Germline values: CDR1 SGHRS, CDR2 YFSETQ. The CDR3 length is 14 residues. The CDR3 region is CASSEGTAGETQYF. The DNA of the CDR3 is TGCGCCAGCAGCGAAGGGACCGCGGGAGAGACCCAGTACTTC.

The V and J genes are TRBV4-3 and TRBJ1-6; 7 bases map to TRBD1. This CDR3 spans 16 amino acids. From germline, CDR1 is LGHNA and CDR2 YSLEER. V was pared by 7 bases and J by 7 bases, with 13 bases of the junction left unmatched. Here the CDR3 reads CASKSQGNEVNSPLHF. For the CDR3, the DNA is TGCGCCAGCAAGTCACAGGGGAACGAGGTAAATTCACCCCTCCACTTT.

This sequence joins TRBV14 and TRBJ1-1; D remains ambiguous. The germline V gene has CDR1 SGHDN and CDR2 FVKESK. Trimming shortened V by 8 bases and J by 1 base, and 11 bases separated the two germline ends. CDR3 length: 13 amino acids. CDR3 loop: CASAREENTEAFF. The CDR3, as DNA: TGTGCCAGCGCAAGGGAGGAGAACACTGAAGCTTTCTTT.

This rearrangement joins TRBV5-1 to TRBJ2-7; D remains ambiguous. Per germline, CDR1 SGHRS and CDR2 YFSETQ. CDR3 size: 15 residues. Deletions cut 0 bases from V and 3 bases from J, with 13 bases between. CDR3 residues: CASSLDPSSYYEQYF. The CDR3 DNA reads TGCGCCAGCAGCTTGGATCCTAGTTCCTACTACGAGCAGTACTTC.

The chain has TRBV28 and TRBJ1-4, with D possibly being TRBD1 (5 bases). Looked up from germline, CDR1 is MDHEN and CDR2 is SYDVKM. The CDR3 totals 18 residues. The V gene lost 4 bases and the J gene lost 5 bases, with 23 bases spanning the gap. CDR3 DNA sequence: TGTGCCAGCAGTTCCCATGGCCTTCAGGAGGGGACGAATGAAAAACTGTTTTTT. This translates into CASSSHGLQEGTNEKLFF.

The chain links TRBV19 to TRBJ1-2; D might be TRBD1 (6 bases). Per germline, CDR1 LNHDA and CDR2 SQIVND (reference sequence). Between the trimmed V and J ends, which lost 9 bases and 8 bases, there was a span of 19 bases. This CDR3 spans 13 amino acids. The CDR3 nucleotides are TGTGCCAGCTTCCCCCGGACAGTAGGAGGCTACACCTTC. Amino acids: CASFPRTVGGYTF.

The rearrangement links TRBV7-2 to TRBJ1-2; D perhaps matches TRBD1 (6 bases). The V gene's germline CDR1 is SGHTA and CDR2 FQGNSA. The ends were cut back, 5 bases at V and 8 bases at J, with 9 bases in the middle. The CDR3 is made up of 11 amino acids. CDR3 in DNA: TGTGCCAGCAGCCGACAGGTCGGCTACACCTTC. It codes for CASSRQVGYTF.

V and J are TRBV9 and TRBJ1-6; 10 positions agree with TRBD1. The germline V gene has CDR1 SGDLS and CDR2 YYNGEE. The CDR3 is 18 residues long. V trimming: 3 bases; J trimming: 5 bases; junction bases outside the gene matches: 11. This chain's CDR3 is CASSGGAGTGADNSPLHF. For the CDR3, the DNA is TGTGCCAGCAGCGGGGGCGCCGGGACAGGGGCGGATAATTCACCCCTCCACTTT.

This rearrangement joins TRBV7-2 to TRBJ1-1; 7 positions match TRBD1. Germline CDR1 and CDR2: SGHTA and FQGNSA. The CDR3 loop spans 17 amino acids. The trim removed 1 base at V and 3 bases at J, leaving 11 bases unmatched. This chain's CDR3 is CASSLGRGTALYTEAFF. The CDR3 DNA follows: TGTGCCAGCAGCTTAGGAAGGGGGACAGCTTTGTACACTGAAGCTTTCTTT.

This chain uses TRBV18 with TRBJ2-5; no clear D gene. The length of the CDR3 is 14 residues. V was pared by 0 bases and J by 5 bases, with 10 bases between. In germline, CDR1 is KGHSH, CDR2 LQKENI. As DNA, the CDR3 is TGTGCCAGCTCACCACCGACGGACCGGGAGACCCAGTACTTC. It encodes CASSPPTDRETQYF.

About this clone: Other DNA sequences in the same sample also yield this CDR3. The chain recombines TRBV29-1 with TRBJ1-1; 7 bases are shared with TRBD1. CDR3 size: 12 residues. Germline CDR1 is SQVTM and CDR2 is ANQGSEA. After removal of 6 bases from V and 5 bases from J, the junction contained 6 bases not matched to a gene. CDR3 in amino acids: CSVRQGGTEAFF. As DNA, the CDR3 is TGCAGCGTCCGACAGGGTGGGACTGAAGCTTTCTTT.

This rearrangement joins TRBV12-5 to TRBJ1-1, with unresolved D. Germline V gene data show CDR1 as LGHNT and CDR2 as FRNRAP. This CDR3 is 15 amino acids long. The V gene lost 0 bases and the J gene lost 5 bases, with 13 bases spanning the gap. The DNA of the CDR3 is TGTGCTAGTGGTTTGGTACTGGGTGGGAGAACTGAAGCTTTCTTT. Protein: CASGLVLGGRTEAFF.

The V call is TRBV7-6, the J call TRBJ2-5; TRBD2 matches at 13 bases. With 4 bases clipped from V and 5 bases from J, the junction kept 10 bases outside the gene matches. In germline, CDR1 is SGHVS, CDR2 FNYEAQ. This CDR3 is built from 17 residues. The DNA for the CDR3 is TGTGCCAGCAGCTCCGGACTAGCGGGAGAGTATAGGGAGACCCAGTACTTC. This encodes CASSSGLAGEYRETQYF.

CDR3 amino acids: CASSLVAVDSGNTIYF. The CDR3 DNA reads as TGTGCCAGCAGCTTGGTGGCGGTTGACTCTGGAAACACCATATATTTT. The rearrangement uses TRBV5-5 and TRBJ1-3; the D is unclear. The CDR3 covers 16 residues. Germline V CDR1 and CDR2: SGHKS, YYEKEE (reference sequence). The V and J ends lost 0 bases and 0 bases respectively, with 10 bases between them. Based on the CDR3 plus reference TRBV5-5 and TRBJ1-3, the full variable domain is DAGVTQSPTHLIKTRGQQVTLRCSPISGHKSVSWYQQVLGQGPQFIFQYYEKEERGRGNFPDRFSARQFPNYSSELNVNALLLGDSALYLCASSLVAVDSGNTIYFGEGSWLTVV.

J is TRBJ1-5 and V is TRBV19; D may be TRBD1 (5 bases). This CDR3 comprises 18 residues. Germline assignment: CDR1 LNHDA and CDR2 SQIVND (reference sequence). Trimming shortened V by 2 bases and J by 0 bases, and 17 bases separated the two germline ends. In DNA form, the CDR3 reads TGTGCCAGTAGTATATTCTCGGGGGTCTTAGGTAGCAATCAGCCCCAGCATTTT. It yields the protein CASSIFSGVLGSNQPQHF.

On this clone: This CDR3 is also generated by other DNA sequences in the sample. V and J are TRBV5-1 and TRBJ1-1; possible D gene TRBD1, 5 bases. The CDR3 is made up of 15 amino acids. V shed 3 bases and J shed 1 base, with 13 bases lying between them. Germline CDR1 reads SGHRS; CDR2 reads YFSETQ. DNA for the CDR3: TGCGCCAGCAGCTGGGGCCGGGGACCGAACACTGAAGCTTTCTTT. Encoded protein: CASSWGRGPNTEAFF.

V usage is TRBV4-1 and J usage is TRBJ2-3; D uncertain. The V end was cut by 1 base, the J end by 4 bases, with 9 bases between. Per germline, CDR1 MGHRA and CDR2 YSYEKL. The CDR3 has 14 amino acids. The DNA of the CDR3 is TGCGCCAGCAGCCAAGTAATTTCGGCAGATACGCAGTATTTT. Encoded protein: CASSQVISADTQYF.

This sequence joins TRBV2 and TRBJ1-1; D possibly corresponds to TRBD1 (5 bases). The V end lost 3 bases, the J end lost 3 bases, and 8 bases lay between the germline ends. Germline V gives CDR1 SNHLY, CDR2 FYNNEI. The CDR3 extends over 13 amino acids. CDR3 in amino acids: CASSELGDTEAFF. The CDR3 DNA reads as TGTGCCAGCAGTGAGTTGGGGGACACTGAAGCTTTCTTT.

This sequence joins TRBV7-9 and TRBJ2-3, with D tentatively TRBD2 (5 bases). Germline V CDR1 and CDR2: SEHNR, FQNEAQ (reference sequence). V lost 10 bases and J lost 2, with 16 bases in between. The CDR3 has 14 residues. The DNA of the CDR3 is TGTGCCATCATCTCCCGGGGTCTCACAGATACGCAGTATTTT. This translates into CAIISRGLTDTQYF.

CDR3 residues: CASITAGAGANVLTF. The CDR3 DNA follows: TGTGCCAGCATTACGGCGGGGGCGGGGGCCAACGTCCTGACTTTC. The chain carries TRBV28 and TRBJ2-6; the D gene is possibly TRBD2 (7 bases). CDR1 is MDHEN, CDR2 SYDVKM, per germline. Trimming left V 7 bases short and J 4 bases short, with 14 bases between. The length of the CDR3 is 15 residues.

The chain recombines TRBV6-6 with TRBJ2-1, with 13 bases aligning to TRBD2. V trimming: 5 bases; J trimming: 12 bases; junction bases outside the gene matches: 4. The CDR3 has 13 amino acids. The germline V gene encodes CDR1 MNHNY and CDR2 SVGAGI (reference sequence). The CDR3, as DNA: TGTGCCAGCAGTGGACTAGCGGGAGTTGTGCAGTTCTTC. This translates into CASSGLAGVVQFF.

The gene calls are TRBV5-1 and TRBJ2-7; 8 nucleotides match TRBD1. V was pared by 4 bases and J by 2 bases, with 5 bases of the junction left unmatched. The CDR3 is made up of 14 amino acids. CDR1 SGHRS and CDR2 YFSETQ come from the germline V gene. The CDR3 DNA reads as TGCGCCAGCAGCGTCGACAGGGGTCCCTACGAGCAGTACTTC. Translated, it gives CASSVDRGPYEQYF.

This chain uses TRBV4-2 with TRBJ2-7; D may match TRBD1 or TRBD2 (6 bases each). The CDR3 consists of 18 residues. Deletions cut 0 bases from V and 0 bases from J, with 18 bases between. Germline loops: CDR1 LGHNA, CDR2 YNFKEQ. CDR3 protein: CASSQDWGRGGSSYEQYF. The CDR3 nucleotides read TGTGCCAGCAGCCAAGATTGGGGTCGAGGGGGGAGCTCCTACGAGCAGTACTTC.